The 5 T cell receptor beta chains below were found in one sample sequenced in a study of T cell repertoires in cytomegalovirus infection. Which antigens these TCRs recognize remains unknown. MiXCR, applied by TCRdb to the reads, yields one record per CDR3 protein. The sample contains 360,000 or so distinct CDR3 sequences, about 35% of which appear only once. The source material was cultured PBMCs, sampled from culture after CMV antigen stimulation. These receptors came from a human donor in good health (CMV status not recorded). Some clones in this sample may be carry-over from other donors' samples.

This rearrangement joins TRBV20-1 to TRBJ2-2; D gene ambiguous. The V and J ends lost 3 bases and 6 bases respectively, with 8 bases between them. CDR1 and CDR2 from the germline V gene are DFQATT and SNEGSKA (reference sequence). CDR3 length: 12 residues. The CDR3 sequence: CSASPGPGELFF. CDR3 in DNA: TGCAGTGCTAGCCCGGGCCCCGGGGAGCTGTTTTTT.

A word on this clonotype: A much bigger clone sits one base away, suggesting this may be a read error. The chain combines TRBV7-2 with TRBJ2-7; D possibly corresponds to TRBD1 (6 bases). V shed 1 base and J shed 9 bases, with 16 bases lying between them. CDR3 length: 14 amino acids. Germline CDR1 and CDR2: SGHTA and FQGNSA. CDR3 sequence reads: CASSLGDRRHGQYF. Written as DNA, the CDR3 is TGTGCCAGCAGCTTAGGTGACAGGCGGCACGGGCAGTACTTC.

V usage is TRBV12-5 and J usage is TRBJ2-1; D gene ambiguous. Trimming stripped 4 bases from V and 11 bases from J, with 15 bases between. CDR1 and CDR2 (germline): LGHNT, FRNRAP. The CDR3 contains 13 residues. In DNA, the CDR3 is TGTGCTAGTGGTTCCCCCAGGTCCAGCCAGCAGTTCTTC. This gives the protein CASGSPRSSQQFF.

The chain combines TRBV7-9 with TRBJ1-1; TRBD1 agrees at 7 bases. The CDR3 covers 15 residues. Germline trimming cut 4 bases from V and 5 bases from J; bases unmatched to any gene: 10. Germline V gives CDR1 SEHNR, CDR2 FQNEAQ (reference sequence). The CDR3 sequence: CASSWDATGWTEAFF. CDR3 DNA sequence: TGTGCCAGCAGCTGGGACGCGACAGGGTGGACTGAAGCTTTCTTT.

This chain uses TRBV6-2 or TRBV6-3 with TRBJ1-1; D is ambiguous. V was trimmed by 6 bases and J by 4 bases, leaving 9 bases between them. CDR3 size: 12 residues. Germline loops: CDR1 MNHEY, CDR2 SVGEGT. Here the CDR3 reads CASRPTRTEAFF. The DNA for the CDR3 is TGTGCCAGCAGACCCACACGCACTGAAGCTTTCTTT.